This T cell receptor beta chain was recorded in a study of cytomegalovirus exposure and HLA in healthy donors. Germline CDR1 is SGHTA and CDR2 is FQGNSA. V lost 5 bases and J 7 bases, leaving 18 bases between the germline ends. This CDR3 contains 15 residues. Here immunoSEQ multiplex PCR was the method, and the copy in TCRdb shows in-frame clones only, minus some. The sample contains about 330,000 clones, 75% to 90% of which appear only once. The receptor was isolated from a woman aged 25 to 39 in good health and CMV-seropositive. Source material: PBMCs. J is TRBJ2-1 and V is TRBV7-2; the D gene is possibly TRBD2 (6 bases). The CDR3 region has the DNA TGTGCCAGCAGCCCGGGACTCCCTTTGGGGAATGAGCAGTTCTTC. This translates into CASSPGLPLGNEQFF.